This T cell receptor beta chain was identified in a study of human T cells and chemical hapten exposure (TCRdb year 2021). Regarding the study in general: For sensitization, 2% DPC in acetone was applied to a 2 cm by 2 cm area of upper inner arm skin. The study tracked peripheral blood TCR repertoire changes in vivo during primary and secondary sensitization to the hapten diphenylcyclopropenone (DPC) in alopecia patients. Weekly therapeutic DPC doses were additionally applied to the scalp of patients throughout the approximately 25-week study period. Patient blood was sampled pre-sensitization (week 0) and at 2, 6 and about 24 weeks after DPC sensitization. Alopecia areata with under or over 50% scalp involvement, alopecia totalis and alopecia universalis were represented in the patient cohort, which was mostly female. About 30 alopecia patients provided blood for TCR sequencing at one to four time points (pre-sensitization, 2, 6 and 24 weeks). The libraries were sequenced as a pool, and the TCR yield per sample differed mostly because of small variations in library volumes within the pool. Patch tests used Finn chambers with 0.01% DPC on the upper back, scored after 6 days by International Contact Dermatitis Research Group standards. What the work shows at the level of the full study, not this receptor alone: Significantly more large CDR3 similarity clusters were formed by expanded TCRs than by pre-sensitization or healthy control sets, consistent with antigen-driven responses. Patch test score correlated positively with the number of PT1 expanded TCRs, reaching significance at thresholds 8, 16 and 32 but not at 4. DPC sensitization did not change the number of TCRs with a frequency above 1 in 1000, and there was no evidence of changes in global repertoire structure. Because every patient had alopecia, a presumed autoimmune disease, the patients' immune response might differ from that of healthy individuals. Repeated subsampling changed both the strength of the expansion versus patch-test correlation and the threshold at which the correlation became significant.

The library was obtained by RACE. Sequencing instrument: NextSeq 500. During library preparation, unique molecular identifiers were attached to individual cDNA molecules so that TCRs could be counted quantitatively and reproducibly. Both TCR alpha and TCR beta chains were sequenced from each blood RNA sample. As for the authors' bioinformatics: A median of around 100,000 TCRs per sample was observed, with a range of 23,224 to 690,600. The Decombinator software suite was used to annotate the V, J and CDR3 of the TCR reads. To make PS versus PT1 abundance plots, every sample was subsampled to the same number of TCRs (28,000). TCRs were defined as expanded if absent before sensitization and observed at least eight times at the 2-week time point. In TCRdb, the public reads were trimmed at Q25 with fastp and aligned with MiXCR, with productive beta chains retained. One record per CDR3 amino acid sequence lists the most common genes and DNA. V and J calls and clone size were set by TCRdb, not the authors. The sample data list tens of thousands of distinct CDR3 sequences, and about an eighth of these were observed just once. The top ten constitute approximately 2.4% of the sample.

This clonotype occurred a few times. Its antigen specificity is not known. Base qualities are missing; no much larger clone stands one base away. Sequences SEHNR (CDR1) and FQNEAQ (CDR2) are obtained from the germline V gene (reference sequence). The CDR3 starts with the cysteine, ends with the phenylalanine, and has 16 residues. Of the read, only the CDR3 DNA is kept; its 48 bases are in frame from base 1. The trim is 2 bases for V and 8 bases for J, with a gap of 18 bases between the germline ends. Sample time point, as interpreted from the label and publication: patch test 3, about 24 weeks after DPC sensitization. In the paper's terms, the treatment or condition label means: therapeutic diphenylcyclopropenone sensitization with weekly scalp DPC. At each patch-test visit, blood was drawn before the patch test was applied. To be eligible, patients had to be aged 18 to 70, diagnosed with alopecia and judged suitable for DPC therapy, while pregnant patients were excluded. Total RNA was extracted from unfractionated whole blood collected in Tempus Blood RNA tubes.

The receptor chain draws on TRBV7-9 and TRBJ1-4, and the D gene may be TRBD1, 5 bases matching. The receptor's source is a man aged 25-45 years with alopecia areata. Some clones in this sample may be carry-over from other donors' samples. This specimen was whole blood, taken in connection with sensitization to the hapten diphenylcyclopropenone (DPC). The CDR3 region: CASSLIGTRHREKLFF. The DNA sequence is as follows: TGTGCCAGCAGCTTAATAGGGACTCGCCATCGGGAAAAACTGTTTTTT.